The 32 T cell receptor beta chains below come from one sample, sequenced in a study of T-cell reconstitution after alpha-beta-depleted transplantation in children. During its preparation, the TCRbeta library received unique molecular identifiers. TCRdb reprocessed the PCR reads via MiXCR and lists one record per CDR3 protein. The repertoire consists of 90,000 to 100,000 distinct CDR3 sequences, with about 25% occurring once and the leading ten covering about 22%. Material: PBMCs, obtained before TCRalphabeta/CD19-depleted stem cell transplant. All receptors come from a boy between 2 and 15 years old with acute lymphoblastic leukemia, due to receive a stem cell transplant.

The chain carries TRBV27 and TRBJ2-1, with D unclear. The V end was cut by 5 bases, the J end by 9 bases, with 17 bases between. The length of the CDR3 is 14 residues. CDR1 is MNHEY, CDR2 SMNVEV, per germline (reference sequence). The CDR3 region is CASSTLASTGEQFF. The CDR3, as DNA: TGTGCCAGCAGTACTCTCGCTTCGACGGGTGAGCAGTTCTTC.

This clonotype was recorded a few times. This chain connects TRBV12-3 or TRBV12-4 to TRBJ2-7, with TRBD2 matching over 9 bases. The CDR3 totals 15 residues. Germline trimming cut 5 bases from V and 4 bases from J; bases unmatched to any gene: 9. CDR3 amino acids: CASSPGLAGRYEQYF. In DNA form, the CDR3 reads TGTGCCAGCAGTCCGGGACTAGCTGGAAGATACGAGCAGTACTTC.

The CDR3 sequence is CSAQQPQTNEKLFF. Written as DNA, the CDR3 is TGCAGTGCTCAACAACCCCAAACTAATGAAAAACTGTTTTTT. The chain couples TRBV20-1 to TRBJ1-4; D not certain. Trimming removed 5 bases from V and 1 base from J, with 11 bases in between. The CDR3 spans 14 residues. Per germline, CDR1 DFQATT and CDR2 SNEGSKA (reference sequence).

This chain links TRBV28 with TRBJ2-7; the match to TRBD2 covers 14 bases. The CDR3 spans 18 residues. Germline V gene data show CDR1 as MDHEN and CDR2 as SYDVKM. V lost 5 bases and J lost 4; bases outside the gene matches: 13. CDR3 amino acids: CASSTGTSGRVGAYEQYF. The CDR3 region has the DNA TGTGCCAGCAGTACCGGGACTAGCGGGAGAGTTGGAGCTTACGAGCAGTACTTC. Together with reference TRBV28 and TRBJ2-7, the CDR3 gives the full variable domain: DVKVTQSSRYLVKRTGEKVFLECVQDMDHENMFWYRQDPGLGLRLIYFSYDVKMKEKGDIPEGYSVSREKKERFSLILESASTNQTSMYLCASSTGTSGRVGAYEQYFGPGTRLTVT.

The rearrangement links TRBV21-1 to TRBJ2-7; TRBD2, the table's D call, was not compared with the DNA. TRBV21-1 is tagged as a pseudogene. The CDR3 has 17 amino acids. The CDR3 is CASSPPPGTLVAHEQYF. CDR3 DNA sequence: TGTGCCAGCAGCCCTCCCCCCGGGACTCTCGTCGCCCACGAGCAGTACTTC.

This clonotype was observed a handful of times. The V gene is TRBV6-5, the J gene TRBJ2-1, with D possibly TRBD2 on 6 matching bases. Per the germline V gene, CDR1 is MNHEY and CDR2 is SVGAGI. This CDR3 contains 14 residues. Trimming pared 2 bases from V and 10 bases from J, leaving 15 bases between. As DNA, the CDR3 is TGTGCCAGCAGTTACACCTGGACTAACCAAGAGCAGTTCTTC. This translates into CASSYTWTNQEQFF.

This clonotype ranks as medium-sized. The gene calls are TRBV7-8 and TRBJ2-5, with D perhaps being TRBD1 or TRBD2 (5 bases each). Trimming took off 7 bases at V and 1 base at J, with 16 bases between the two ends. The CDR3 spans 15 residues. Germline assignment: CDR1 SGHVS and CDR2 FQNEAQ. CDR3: CASTRGETGQETQYF. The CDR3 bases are TGTGCCAGCACAAGAGGGGAGACGGGCCAAGAGACCCAGTACTTC.

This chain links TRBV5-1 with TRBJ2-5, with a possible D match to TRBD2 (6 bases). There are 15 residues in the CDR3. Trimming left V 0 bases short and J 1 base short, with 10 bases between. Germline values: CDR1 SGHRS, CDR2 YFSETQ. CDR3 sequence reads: CASSLGGAGQETQYF. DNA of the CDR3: TGCGCCAGCAGCTTGGGTGGAGCGGGCCAAGAGACCCAGTACTTC.

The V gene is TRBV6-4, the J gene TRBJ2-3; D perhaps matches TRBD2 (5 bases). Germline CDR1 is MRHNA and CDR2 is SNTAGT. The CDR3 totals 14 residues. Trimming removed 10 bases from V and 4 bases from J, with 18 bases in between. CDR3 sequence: CATSGLGGADTQYF. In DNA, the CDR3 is TGTGCCACCTCCGGGCTCGGAGGCGCAGATACGCAGTATTTT.

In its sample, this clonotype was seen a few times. CDR3 in amino acids: CATSDLGLAGVETQYF. The DNA for the CDR3 is TGTGCCACCAGTGATTTGGGACTAGCGGGAGTTGAGACCCAGTACTTC. V usage is TRBV24-1 and J usage is TRBJ2-5; 13 bases fit TRBD2. Germline V gives CDR1 KGHDR, CDR2 SFDVKD. J lost 5 bases, V lost 0 bases, and 2 bases had no gene match. The CDR3 sequence is 16 residues long.

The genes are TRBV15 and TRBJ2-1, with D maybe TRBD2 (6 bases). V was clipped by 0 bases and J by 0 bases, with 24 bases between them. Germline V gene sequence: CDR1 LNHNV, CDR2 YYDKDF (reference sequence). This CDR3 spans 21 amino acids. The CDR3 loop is CATSREWVAEGLPSSYNEQFF. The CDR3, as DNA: TGTGCCACCAGCAGAGAATGGGTAGCGGAGGGGCTCCCGAGCTCCTACAATGAGCAGTTCTTC.

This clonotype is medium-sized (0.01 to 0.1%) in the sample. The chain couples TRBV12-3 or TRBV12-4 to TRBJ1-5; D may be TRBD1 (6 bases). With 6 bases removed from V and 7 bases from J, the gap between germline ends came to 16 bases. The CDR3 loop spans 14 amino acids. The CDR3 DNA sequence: TGTGCCAGCAGCAGGGGCCCTGAGCGACAGCCCCAGCATTTT. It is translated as CASSRGPERQPQHF.

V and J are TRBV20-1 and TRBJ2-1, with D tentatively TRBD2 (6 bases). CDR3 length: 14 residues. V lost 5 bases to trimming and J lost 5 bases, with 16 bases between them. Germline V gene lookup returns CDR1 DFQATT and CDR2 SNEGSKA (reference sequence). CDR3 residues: CSARRGAINNEQFF. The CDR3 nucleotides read TGCAGTGCTCGTCGCGGGGCCATAAACAATGAGCAGTTCTTC.

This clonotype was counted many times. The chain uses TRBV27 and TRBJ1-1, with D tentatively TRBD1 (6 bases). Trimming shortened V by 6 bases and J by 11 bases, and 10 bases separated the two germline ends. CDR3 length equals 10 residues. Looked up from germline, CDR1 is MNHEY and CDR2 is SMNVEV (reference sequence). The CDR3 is CASRQGSAFF. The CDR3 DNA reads TGTGCCAGCAGACAGGGATCGGCTTTCTTT.

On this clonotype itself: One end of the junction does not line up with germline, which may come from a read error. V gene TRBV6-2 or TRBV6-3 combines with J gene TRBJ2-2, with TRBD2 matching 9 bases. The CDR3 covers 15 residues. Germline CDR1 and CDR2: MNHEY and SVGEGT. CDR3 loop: CASSPPGLATGELFF. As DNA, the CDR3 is TGTGCCAGCAGCCCCCCGGGACTAGCAACCGGGGAGCTTTTTTTT.

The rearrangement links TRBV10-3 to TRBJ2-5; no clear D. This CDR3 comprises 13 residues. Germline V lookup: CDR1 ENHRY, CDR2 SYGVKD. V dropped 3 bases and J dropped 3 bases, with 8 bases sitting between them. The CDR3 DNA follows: TGTGCCATCAGTGATTACGGAAAAGAGACCCAGTACTTC. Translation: CAISDYGKETQYF.

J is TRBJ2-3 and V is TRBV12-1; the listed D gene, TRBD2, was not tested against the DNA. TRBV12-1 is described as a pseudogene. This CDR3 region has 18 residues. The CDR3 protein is CASSQLSGGVNGTDTQYF. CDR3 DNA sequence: TGTGCCAGCAGCCAGCTGAGCGGAGGGGTAAACGGCACAGATACGCAGTATTTT.

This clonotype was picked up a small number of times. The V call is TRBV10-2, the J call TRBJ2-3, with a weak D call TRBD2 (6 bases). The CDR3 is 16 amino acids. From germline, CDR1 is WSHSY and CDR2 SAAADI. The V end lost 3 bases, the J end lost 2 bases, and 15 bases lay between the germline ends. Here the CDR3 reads CASSDLIAENTDTQYF. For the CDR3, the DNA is TGCGCCAGCAGTGACCTCATAGCGGAGAACACAGATACGCAGTATTTT.

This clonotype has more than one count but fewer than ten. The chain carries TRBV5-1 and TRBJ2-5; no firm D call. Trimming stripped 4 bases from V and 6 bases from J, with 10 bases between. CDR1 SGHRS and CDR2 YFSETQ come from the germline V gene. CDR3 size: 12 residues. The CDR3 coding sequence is TGCGCCAGCAGCCCGAATGTACAGACCCAGTACTTC. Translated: CASSPNVQTQYF.

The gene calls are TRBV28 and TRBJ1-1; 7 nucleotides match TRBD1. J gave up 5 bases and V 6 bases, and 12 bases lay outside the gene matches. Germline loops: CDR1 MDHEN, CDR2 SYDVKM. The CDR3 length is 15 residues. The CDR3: CASRYPGGARTEAFF. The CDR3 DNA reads TGTGCCAGCAGGTACCCAGGGGGGGCGCGGACTGAAGCTTTCTTT.

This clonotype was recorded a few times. In DNA form, the CDR3 reads TGCAGTGCCCAATACAGGAGCGGGGGCACTGAAGCTTTCTTT. Protein: CSAQYRSGGTEAFF. The V gene is TRBV20-1, the J gene TRBJ1-1; tentatively, D is TRBD1 (5 bases). Per germline, CDR1 DFQATT and CDR2 SNEGSKA (reference sequence). V gave up 6 bases and J gave up 4 bases, with 18 bases separating them. CDR3 size: 14 residues.

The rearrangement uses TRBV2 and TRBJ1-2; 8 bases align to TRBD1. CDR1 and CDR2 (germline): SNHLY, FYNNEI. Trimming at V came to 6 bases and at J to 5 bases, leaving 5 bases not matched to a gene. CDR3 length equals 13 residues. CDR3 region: CASRDRVRYGYTF. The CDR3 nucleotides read TGTGCCAGCAGGGACAGGGTTCGGTATGGCTACACCTTC.

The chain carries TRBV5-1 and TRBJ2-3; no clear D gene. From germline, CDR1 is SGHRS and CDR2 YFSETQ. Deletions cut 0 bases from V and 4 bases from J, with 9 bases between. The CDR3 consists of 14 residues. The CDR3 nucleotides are TGCGCCAGCAGCTTGGCGATGCAGGCAGATACGCAGTATTTT. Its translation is CASSLAMQADTQYF.

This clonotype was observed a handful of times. The CDR3 coding sequence is TGCGCCAGCAGCCAAGTTGGGGGACAGGGCTACGAGCAGTACTTC. Protein sequence: CASSQVGGQGYEQYF. The chain recombines TRBV4-3 with TRBJ2-7; the match to TRBD1 covers 9 bases. Germline lookup yields CDR1 LGHNA and CDR2 YSLEER. CDR3 length: 15 residues. V was clipped by 1 base and J by 3 bases; unmatched bases: 4.

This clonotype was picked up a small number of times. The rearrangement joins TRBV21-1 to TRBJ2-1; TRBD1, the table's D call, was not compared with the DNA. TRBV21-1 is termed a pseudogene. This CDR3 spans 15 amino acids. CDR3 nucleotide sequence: TGTGCCAGCAAGAGGGCGCGGTGGAAGTACAATGAGCAGTTCTTC. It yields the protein CASKRARWKYNEQFF.

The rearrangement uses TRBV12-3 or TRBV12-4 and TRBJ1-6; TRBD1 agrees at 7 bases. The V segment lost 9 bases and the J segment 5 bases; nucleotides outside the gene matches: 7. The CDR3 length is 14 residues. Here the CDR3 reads CASGKGADNSPLHF. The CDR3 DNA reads TGTGCCAGTGGTAAGGGGGCCGATAATTCACCCCTCCACTTT.

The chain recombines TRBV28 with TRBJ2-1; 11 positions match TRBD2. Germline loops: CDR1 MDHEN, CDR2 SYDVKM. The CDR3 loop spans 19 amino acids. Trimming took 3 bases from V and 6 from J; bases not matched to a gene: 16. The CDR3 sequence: CASSFPGRGTSGVRNEQFF. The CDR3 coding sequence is TGTGCCAGCAGTTTCCCAGGAAGGGGGACTAGCGGAGTTCGCAATGAGCAGTTCTTC.

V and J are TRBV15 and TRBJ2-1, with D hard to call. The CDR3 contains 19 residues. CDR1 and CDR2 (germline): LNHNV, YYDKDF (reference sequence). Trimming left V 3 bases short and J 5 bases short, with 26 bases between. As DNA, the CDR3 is TGTGCCACCAGCAGCCGCGCCTATCGGATGGCGGAAAGTGACAATGAGCAGTTCTTC. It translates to CATSSRAYRMAESDNEQFF. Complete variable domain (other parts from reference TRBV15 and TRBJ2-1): DAMVIQNPRYQVTQFGKPVTLSCSQTLNHNVMYWYQQKSSQAPKLLFHYYDKDFNNEADTPDNFQSRRPNTSFCFLDIRSPGLGDTAMYLCATSSRAYRMAESDNEQFFGPGTRLTVL.

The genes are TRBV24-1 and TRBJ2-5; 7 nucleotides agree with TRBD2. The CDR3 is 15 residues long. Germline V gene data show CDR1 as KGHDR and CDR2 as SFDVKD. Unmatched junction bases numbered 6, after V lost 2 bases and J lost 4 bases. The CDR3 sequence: CATSDSGTKLETQYF. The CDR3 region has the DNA TGTGCCACCAGTGATTCAGGGACTAAACTAGAGACCCAGTACTTC.

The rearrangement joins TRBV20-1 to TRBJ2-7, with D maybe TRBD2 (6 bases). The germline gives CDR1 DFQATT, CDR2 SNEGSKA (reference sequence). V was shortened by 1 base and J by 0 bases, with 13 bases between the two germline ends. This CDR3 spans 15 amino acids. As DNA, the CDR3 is TGCAGTGCTAGAGCACATCGGGAGAGCTCCTACGAGCAGTACTTC. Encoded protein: CSARAHRESSYEQYF.

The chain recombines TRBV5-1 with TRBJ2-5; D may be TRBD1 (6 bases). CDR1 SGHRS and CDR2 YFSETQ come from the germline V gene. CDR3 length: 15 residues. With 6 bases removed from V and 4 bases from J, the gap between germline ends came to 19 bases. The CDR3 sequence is CASKVARGPGETQYF. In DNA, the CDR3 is TGCGCCAGCAAGGTGGCCAGGGGTCCCGGAGAGACCCAGTACTTC.

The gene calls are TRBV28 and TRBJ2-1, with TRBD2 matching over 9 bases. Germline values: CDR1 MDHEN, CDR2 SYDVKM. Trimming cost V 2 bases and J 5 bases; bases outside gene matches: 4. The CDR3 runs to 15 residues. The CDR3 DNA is TGTGCCAGCAGTTTAGCGGGAGGGCCCCACAATGAGCAGTTCTTC. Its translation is CASSLAGGPHNEQFF. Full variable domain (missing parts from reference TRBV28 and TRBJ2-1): DVKVTQSSRYLVKRTGEKVFLECVQDMDHENMFWYRQDPGLGLRLIYFSYDVKMKEKGDIPEGYSVSREKKERFSLILESASTNQTSMYLCASSLAGGPHNEQFFGPGTRLTVL.